These T cell receptor beta chains were read from a single sample in a study of blood T cell repertoires in COVID-19. Measured with immunoSEQ multiplex PCR; TCRdb has only the in-frame clones, and not every one. The table lists under 250,000 clones, around 79% of them singletons. The sequenced sample was peripheral blood. The receptors come from a woman in her thirties or forties with COVID-19, enrolled during active disease. Both conserved end residues are part of each CDR3. The D gene is left open where the match is weak. Expanded clones are given a class, and other clones once, few, many or no size at all.

NA TRBJ1-4 TRBV5-1 NA TGCGCCAGCAGCGTTAACCGGGGTAGTGAAAAACTGTTTTTT CASSVNRGSEKLFF
once TRBJ1-1 TRBV3-1/TRBV3-2 NA TGTGCCAGCAGCCAAGCCCAGGGCCGCCTTGACTCTGAAGCTTTCTTT CASSQAQGRLDSEAFF
NA TRBJ1-3 TRBV2 NA TGTGCCAGCAGCGAACAGGGTACTGGAAACACCATATATTTT CASSEQGTGNTIYF
NA TRBJ1-1 TRBV10-3 TRBD1 TGTGCCATCAGTGAGAGGACAGGGGACAACACTGAAGCTTTCTTT CAISERTGDNTEAFF
NA TRBJ1-2 TRBV29-1 NA TGCAGCGTTGTCGGAGGGGTCAATGGCTACACCTTC CSVVGGVNGYTF
NA TRBJ2-7 TRBV5-1 NA TGCGCCAGCAGTCTCGGGGGAGTACGACAAAGGACCTACGAGCAGTACTTC CASSLGGVRQRTYEQYF
once TRBJ2-7 TRBV7-9 NA TGTGCCAGCAGCTTCGGGGGGCTAAGGGAAGAGCAGTACTTC CASSFGGLREEQYF
NA TRBJ1-1 TRBV7-2 TRBD1 TGTGCCAGCAGCTCGGGACAGCAGAACACTGAAGCTTTCTTT CASSSGQQNTEAFF
NA TRBJ2-5 TRBV3-1/TRBV3-2 TRBD2 TGTGCCAGCAGCCAATTACGGGGGGGCCAAGAGACCCAGTACTTC CASSQLRGGQETQYF
NA TRBJ2-1 TRBV7-6 TRBD1 TGTGCCAGCAGCTTAGCGCTAGGAGACAGGGGAAATGAGCAGTTCTTC CASSLALGDRGNEQFF
once TRBJ1-5 TRBV16 NA TGTGCCAGCAGCGAGCAGTCGGGGTATCGTCAGCCCCAGCATTTT CASSEQSGYRQPQHF
NA TRBJ1-1 TRBV29-1 TRBD1 TGCAGCGTCGCGGACAGGCCGTCCGCCATTGTCACTGAAGCTTTCTTT CSVADRPSAIVTEAFF
NA TRBJ2-5 TRBV5-1 NA TGCGCCAGCTGGAAGGGGGGGCCTGGCGAGACCCAGTACTTC CASWKGGPGETQYF
NA TRBJ2-7 TRBV19 NA TGTGCCAGTAGTATGCTGGACAACTACGAGCAGTACTTC CASSMLDNYEQYF
few TRBJ2-5 TRBV11-2 NA TGTGCCAGCAGCCAACTCACAGGGATCGGAGAGACCCAGTACTTC CASSQLTGIGETQYF
NA TRBJ2-7 TRBV5-1 TRBD1 TGCGCCAGCAGCTTGACAGGCCCGGGACAGGGGTTCTCCTACGAGCAGTACTTC CASSLTGPGQGFSYEQYF
NA TRBJ2-7 TRBV4-3 TRBD2 TGCGCCAGCAGCCCGGGGGGGGACATCAACTACGAGCAGTACTTC CASSPGGDINYEQYF
few TRBJ2-4 TRBV19 NA TGTGCCAGTTCCTTAGCCAAAAACATTCAGTACTTC CASSLAKNIQYF
NA TRBJ2-1 TRBV3-1/TRBV3-2 TRBD2 TGTGCCAGCAGCTTATGGACTAGCGGGAGCAATGAGCAGTTCTTC CASSLWTSGSNEQFF
NA TRBJ2-1 TRBV10-3 TRBD2 TGTGCCATCAGTGATCAACTAGCGGGAGGGCCGGATGAGCAGTTCTTC CAISDQLAGGPDEQFF
NA TRBJ2-7 TRBV9 NA TGTGCCAGCAGCGTGACCTCCGGGACTTTGTACGAGCAGTACTTC CASSVTSGTLYEQYF
NA TRBJ2-7 TRBV5-4 NA TGTGCCAGCAGCCCGGGACAAGCTCCCCTCTACGAGCAGTACTTC CASSPGQAPLYEQYF
NA TRBJ1-1 TRBV11-1 NA TGTGCCAGCAGGAAACAGGGTACCGCTAGGACTGAAGCTTTCTTT CASRKQGTARTEAFF
once TRBJ2-7 TRBV10-3 NA TGTGCCATCAGTGCCCTACAGGGCTCCTACGAGCAGTACTTC CAISALQGSYEQYF
once TRBJ2-3 TRBV24-1 NA TGTGCCACCGAGGGTCAGGAAACAGATACGCAGTATTTT CATEGQETDTQYF
NA TRBJ1-5 TRBV6-5 TRBD1 TGTGCCAGCCGTCCGACAGGGGACGCTCGGCCCCAGCATTTT CASRPTGDARPQHF
NA TRBJ2-3 TRBV5-1 TRBD1 TGCGCCAGCAGCTTTACAGGGGATCGGACAGATACGCAGTATTTT CASSFTGDRTDTQYF
NA TRBJ1-5 TRBV6-5 TRBD1 TGTGCCAGTAGGGACAGGAGCCTCAATCAGCCCCAGCATTTT CASRDRSLNQPQHF
NA TRBJ2-5 TRBV6-4 TRBD2 TGTGCCAGCAGTAGCGGGAGTGGGGAGACCCAGTACTTC CASSSGSGETQYF